The entry that follows covers one TCR beta chain sequence. Its specificity is unknown. V lost 3 bases and J lost 2, with 10 bases in between. The CDR3 has 14 amino acids. The germline V gene encodes CDR1 SGHTA and CDR2 FQGNSA. This entry belongs to a study of STAT3 mutations in large granular lymphocyte leukemia. Whole-study findings and limits: In several patients, dominant TCR clone burden exceeded STAT3 mutant burden. Every T-LGLL patient had at least one immunodominant TCRbeta clonotype. TCR clonotype switching after therapy occurred in about 30% of the 18 patients.

TCRdb's table, derived via immunoSEQ multiplex PCR, lists solely in-frame clones and lacks some. Among roughly 11,000 clones listed, around 86% were seen once. The origin of this receptor is a man aged 80 or over with T-cell large granular lymphocyte leukemia. Some clones in this sample may be carry-over from other donors' samples. The gene calls are TRBV7-2 and TRBJ1-2, with D maybe TRBD1 (5 bases). The sample consisted of peripheral blood mononuclear cells. CDR3 in DNA: TGTGCCAGCAGCTTCGGGACCGAGAACTATGGCTACACCTTC. Amino acid sequence: CASSFGTENYGYTF. Supplemented by reference TRBV7-2 and TRBJ1-2, the full variable domain reads GAGVSQSPSNKVTEKGKDVELRCDPISGHTALYWYRQSLGQGLEFLIYFQGNSAPDKSGLPSDRFSAERTGGSVSTLTIQRTQQEDSAVYLCASSFGTENYGYTFGSGTRLTVV.